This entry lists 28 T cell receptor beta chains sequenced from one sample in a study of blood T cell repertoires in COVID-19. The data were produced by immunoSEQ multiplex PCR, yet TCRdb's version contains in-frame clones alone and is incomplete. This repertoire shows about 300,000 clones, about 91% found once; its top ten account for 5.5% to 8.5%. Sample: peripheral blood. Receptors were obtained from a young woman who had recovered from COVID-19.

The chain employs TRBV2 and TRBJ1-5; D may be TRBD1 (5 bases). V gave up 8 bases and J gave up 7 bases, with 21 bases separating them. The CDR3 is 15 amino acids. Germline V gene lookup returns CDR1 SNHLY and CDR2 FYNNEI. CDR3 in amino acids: CASAVGELEGQPQHF. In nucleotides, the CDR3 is TGTGCCAGCGCAGTGGGGGAACTGGAGGGACAGCCCCAGCATTTT.

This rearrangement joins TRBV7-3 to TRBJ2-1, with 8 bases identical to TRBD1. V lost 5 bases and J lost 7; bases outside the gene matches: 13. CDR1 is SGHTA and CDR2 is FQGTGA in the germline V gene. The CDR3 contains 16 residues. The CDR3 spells CASSAWTGPGKNEQFF. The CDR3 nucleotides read TGTGCCAGCAGCGCTTGGACAGGGCCCGGTAAGAATGAGCAGTTCTTC.

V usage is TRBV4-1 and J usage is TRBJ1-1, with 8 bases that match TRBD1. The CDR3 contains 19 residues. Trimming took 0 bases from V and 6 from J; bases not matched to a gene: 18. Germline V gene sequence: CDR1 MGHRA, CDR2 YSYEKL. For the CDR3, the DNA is TGCGCCAGCAGCCAAGATATTTACGACAGGGGAGGGGAACAACCTGAAGCTTTCTTT. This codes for CASSQDIYDRGGEQPEAFF.

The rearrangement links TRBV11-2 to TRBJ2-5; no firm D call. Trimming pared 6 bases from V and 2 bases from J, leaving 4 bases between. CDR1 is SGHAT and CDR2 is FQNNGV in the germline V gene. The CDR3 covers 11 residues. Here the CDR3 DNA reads TGTGCCAGCAGTCATCAAGAGACCCAGTACTTC. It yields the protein CASSHQETQYF.

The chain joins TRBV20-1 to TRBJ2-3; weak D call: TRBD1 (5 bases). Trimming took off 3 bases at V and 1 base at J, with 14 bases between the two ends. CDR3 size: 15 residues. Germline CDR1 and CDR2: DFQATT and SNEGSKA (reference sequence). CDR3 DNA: TGCAGTGCTAGTGGGGCGCTTTGGGGCACAGATACGCAGTATTTT. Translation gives CSASGALWGTDTQYF.

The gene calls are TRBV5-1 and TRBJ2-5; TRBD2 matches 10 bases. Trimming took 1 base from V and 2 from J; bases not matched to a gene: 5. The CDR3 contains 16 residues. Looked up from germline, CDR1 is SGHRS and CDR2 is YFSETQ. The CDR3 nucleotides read TGCGCCAGCAGCTTGAGTAGCGGGGGGCAACAAGAGACCCAGTACTTC. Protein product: CASSLSSGGQQETQYF. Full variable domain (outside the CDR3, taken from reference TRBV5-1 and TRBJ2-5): KAGVTQTPRYLIKTRGQQVTLSCSPISGHRSVSWYQQTPGQGLQFLFEYFSETQRNKGNFPGRFSGRQFSNSRSEMNVSTLELGDSALYLCASSLSSGGQQETQYFGPGTRLLVL.

CDR3 sequence: CASSFDREVHKQYF. Written as DNA, the CDR3 is TGTGCCAGCAGTTTCGACAGGGAGGTTCACAAGCAGTACTTC. This chain uses TRBV6-5 with TRBJ2-7, with D perhaps matching TRBD1 (7 bases). V shed 4 bases and J shed 8 bases, with 18 bases lying between them. The germline CDR1 and CDR2 sequences are MNHEY and SVGAGI. This CDR3 is built from 14 residues.

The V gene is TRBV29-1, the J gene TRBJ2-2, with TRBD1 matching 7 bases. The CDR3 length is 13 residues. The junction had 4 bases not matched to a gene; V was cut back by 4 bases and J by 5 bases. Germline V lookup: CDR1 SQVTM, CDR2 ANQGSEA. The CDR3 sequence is CSVVSGGTGELFF. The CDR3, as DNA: TGCAGCGTTGTGTCAGGGGGTACCGGGGAGCTGTTTTTT.

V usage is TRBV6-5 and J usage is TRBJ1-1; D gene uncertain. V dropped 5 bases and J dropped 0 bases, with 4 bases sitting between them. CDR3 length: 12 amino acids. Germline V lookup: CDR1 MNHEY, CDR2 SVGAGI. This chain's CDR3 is CASSQLNTEAFF. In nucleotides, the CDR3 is TGTGCCAGCAGTCAGTTGAACACTGAAGCTTTCTTT.

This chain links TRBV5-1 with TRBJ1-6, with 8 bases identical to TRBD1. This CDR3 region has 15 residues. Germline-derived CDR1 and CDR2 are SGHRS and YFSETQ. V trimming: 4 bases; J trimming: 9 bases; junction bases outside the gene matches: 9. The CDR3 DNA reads TGCGCCAGCAGCCTACAGGGGGGGCCGGGTTCACCCCTCCACTTT. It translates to CASSLQGGPGSPLHF.

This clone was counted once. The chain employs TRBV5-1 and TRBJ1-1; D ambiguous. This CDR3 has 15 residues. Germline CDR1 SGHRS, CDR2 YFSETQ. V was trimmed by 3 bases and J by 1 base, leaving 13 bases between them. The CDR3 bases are TGCGCCAGCAGCTCCTCGAGTAACAGGAACACTGAAGCTTTCTTT. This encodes CASSSSSNRNTEAFF.

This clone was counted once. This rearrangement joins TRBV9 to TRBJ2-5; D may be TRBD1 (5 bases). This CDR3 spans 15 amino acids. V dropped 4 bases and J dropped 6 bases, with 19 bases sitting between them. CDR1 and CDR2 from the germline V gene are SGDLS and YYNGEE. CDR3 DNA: TGTGCCAGCAGCCCTTTAAGGTGGGGCTCACAGACCCAGTACTTC. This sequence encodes CASSPLRWGSQTQYF.

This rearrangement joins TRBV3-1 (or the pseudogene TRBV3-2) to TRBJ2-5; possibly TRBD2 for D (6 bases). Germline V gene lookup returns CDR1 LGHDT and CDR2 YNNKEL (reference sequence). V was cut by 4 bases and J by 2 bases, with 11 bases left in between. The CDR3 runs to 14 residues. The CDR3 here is CASSPRGRQETQYF. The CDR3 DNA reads TGTGCCAGCAGCCCGCGGGGCCGACAAGAGACCCAGTACTTC.

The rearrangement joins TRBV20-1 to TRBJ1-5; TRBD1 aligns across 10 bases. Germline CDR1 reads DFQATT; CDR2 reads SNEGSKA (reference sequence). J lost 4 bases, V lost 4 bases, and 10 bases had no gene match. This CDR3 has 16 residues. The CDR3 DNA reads TGCAGTGCTATTGAATGGAGGGACAGGGGTAATCAGCCCCAGCATTTT. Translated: CSAIEWRDRGNQPQHF.

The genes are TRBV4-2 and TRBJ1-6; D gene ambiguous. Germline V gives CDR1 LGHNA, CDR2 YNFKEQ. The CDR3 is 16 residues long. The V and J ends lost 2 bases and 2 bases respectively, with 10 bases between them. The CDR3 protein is CASSQRAQTYNSPLHF. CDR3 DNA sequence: TGTGCCAGCAGCCAAAGAGCACAGACCTATAATTCACCCCTCCACTTT.

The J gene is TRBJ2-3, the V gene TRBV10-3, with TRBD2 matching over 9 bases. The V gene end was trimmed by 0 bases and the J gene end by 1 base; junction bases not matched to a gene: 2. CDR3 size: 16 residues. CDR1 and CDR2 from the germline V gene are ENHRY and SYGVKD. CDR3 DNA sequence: TGTGCCATCAGTGAGTCGCGGGGGGGCGGCACAGATACGCAGTATTTT. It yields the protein CAISESRGGGTDTQYF.

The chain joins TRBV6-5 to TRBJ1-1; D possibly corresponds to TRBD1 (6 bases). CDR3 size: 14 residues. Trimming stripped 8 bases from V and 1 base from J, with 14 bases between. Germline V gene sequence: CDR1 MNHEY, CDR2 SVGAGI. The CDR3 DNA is TGTGCCAGCGTCGGCAGGGGCGGGAACACTGAAGCTTTCTTT. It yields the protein CASVGRGGNTEAFF.

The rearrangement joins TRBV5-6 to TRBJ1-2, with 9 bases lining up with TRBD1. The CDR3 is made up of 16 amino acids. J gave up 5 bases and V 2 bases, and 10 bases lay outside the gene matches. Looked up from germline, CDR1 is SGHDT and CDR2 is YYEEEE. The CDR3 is CASSLTGGRGRYGYTF. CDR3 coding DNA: TGTGCCAGCAGCTTAACAGGGGGCCGAGGCCGGTATGGCTACACCTTC.

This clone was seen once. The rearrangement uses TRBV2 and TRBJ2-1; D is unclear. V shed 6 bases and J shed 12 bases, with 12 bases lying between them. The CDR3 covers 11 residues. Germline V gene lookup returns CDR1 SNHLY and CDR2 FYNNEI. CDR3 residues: CASSRNSVQFF. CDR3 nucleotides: TGTGCCAGCAGCAGGAACTCTGTGCAGTTCTTC.

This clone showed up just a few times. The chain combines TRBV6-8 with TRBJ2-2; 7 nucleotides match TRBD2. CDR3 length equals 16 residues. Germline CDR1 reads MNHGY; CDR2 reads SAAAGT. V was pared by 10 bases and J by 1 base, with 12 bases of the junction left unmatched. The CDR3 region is CAITVSGDRNTGELFF. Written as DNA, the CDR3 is TGTGCCATCACAGTAAGCGGGGACCGGAACACCGGGGAGCTGTTTTTT.

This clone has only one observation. The CDR3: CASLGTYSGNTIYF. The CDR3 coding sequence is TGTGCCAGCCTAGGCACTTACTCTGGAAACACCATATATTTT. The V call is TRBV6-5, the J call TRBJ1-3; D ambiguous. The CDR3 extends over 14 amino acids. Germline CDR1 reads MNHEY; CDR2 reads SVGAGI. The V end was cut by 8 bases, the J end by 0 bases, with 11 bases between.

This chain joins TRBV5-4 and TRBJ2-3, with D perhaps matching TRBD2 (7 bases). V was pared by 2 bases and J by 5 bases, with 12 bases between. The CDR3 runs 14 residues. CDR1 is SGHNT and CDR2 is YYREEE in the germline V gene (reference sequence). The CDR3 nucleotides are TGTGCCAGCAGCTTAGAGGGGGGGAGAGATACGCAGTATTTT. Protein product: CASSLEGGRDTQYF.

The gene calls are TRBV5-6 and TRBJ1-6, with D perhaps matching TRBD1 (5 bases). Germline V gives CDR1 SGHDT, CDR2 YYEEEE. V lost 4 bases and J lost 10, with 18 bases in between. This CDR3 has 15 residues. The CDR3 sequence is CASSTISGLESPLHF. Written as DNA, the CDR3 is TGTGCCAGCAGCACGATTTCAGGGCTAGAATCACCCCTCCACTTT. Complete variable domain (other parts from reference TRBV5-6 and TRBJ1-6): DAGVTQSPTHLIKTRGQQVTLRCSPKSGHDTVSWYQQALGQGPQFIFQYYEEEERQRGNFPDRFSGHQFPNYSSELNVNALLLGDSALYLCASSTISGLESPLHFGNGTRLTVT.

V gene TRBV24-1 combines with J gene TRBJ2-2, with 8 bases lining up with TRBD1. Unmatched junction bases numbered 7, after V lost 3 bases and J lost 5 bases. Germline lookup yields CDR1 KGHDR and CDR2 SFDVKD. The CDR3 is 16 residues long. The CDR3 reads CATSDLDRGRTGELFF. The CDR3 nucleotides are TGTGCCACCAGTGATCTTGACAGGGGTCGGACCGGGGAGCTGTTTTTT.

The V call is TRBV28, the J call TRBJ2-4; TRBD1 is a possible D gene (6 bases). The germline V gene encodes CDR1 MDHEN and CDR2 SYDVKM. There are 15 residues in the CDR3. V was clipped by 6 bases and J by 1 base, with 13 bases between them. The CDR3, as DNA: TGTGCCAGCAGCGAACAGGGTACGGCCAAAAACATTCAGTACTTC. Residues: CASSEQGTAKNIQYF.

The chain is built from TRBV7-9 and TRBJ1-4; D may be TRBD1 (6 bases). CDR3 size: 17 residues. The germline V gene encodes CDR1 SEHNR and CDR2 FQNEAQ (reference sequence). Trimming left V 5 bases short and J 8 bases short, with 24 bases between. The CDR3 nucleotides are TGTGCCAGCAGCCGAGATGGTGCCTACAGGGTCGGAGAAAAACTGTTTTTT. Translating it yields CASSRDGAYRVGEKLFF. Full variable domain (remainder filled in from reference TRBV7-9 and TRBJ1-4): DTGVSQNPRHKITKRGQNVTFRCDPISEHNRLYWYRQTLGQGPEFLTYFQNEAQLEKSRLLSDRFSAERPKGSFSTLEIQRTEQGDSAMYLCASSRDGAYRVGEKLFFGSGTQLSVL.

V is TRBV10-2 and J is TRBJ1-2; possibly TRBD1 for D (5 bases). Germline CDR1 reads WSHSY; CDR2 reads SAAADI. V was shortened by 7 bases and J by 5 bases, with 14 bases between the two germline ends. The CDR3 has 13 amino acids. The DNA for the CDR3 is TGCGCCAGCAATGACCTGGGGGGGTATGGCTACACCTTC. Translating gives CASNDLGGYGYTF.

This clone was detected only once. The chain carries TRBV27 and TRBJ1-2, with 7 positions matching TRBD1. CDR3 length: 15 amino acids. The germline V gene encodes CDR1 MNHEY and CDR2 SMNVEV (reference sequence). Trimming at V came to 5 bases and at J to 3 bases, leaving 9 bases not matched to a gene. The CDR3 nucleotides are TGTGCCAGCAGTCCGCGGACAGGTGGGGACTATGGCTACACCTTC. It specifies CASSPRTGGDYGYTF.